These 18 T cell receptor beta chains came from one sample sequenced in a study of T cells expressing NK-cell markers. One entry per CDR3 protein, without DNA, is what TCRdb gives after re-calling the 5' RACE reads. The sample spans about 460,000 distinct CDR3 sequences; the ten largest clones claim over 1.3%. The sample taken for sequencing was blood T cells: a sorted CD56 or NKG2C T cell subset, CD4+ or CD8+ T cells, or bulk PBMC T cells (not recorded which). These receptors were obtained from a woman in her forties or fifties in good health.

The CDR3 loop reads CASSLRGAGFYEQYF. The chain carries TRBV12-3 or TRBV12-4 and TRBJ2-7; TCRdb proposes TRBD1, but this gene call is untestable without DNA. The length of the CDR3 is 15 residues.

This chain joins TRBV6-5 and TRBJ2-1. CDR1 and CDR2 from the germline V gene are MNHEY and SVGAGI. The length of the CDR3 is 14 residues. CDR3 sequence reads: CASSYSTTINEQFF.

The rearrangement uses TRBV12-3 or TRBV12-4 and TRBJ1-5; the TCRdb D gene call, TRBD1, has no DNA to confirm it. The CDR3 covers 14 residues. The CDR3 sequence: CASRPTGATQPQHF.

The rearrangement joins TRBV30 to TRBJ2-1; TCRdb's D call of TRBD1 is untestable without DNA. This CDR3 has 14 amino acids. Per the germline V gene, CDR1 is GTSNPN and CDR2 is SVGIG (reference sequence). CDR3 loop: CAWSPGDAYNEQFF.

The J gene is TRBJ2-3, the V gene TRBV12-3 or TRBV12-4; TCRdb's D call, TRBD1, is unchecked because there is no DNA. The CDR3 runs 15 residues. CDR3: CASSFDSGGADTQYF.

The rearrangement links TRBV24-1 to TRBJ2-5. The CDR3 runs to 12 residues. Germline V gene lookup returns CDR1 KGHDR and CDR2 SFDVKD. Here the CDR3 reads CAAPGVQETQYF.

V and J are TRBV28 and TRBJ2-5; TCRdb picks TRBD2, but there is no DNA to check that call. The CDR3 contains 15 residues. Looked up from germline, CDR1 is MDHEN and CDR2 is SYDVKM. CDR3 sequence: CASSSGPSIVATQYF.

The rearrangement uses TRBV10-3 and TRBJ2-3; there is no DNA to check the TCRdb D call of TRBD1. CDR1 is ENHRY and CDR2 is SYGVKD in the germline V gene. The CDR3 runs to 18 residues. The CDR3 sequence: CAGAKGLLAPEGADTQYF.

The chain links TRBV20-1 to TRBJ2-3. Germline-derived CDR1 and CDR2 are DFQATT and SNEGSKA (reference sequence). The CDR3 consists of 15 residues. The CDR3 protein is CSASRSTTFSDTQYF.

The rearrangement joins TRBV27 to TRBJ2-4. Germline V gene data show CDR1 as MNHEY and CDR2 as SMNVEV (reference sequence). The CDR3 is 16 amino acids. This chain's CDR3 is CASSLGGDLSKNIQYF.

This chain joins TRBV9 and TRBJ2-1; TCRdb lists TRBD2, though no DNA is available to test this call. Germline lookup yields CDR1 SGDLS and CDR2 YYNGEE. The CDR3 is 17 residues long. The CDR3 sequence is CASSVDLASGINNEQFF.

The rearrangement joins TRBV24-1 to TRBJ2-1; TCRdb gives TRBD2 as the D gene, but with no DNA this cannot be confirmed. Germline CDR1 reads KGHDR; CDR2 reads SFDVKD. This CDR3 region has 16 residues. CDR3 sequence: CATSANRRGTSDEQFF.

The chain couples TRBV18 to TRBJ2-1; the TRBD1 assignment by TCRdb is unverifiable without DNA. Germline lookup yields CDR1 KGHSH and CDR2 LQKENI. The CDR3 sequence is 15 residues long. The CDR3 protein is CASSPNSGHLNEQFF.

The rearrangement joins TRBV12-3 or TRBV12-4 to TRBJ2-5; checking the TCRdb D call of TRBD1 is not possible without DNA. There are 15 residues in the CDR3. This CDR3 reads CASSSSGRGRETQYF.

The chain links TRBV20-1 to TRBJ1-1; checking the TCRdb D call of TRBD1 is not possible without DNA. Germline V gene sequence: CDR1 DFQATT, CDR2 SNEGSKA (reference sequence). The CDR3 consists of 12 residues. The CDR3 spells CSARPGGPEAFF.

This chain joins TRBV16 and TRBJ2-7. CDR1 is KGHSY, CDR2 FQNENV, per germline. CDR3 size: 12 residues. CDR3 region: CASSQNTYEQYF.

CDR3 in amino acids: CASSSQAKQGAGELFF. V gene TRBV7-9 combines with J gene TRBJ2-2; TCRdb gives TRBD1 as the D gene, but with no DNA this cannot be confirmed. The CDR3 runs 16 residues. Germline CDR1 and CDR2: SEHNR and FQNEAQ (reference sequence).

The gene calls are TRBV20-1 and TRBJ2-1; TCRdb gives TRBD1 as the D gene, but with no DNA this cannot be confirmed. CDR3 length: 11 residues. CDR1 is DFQATT, CDR2 SNEGSKA, per germline (reference sequence). The CDR3 reads CSAGTRSEQFF.